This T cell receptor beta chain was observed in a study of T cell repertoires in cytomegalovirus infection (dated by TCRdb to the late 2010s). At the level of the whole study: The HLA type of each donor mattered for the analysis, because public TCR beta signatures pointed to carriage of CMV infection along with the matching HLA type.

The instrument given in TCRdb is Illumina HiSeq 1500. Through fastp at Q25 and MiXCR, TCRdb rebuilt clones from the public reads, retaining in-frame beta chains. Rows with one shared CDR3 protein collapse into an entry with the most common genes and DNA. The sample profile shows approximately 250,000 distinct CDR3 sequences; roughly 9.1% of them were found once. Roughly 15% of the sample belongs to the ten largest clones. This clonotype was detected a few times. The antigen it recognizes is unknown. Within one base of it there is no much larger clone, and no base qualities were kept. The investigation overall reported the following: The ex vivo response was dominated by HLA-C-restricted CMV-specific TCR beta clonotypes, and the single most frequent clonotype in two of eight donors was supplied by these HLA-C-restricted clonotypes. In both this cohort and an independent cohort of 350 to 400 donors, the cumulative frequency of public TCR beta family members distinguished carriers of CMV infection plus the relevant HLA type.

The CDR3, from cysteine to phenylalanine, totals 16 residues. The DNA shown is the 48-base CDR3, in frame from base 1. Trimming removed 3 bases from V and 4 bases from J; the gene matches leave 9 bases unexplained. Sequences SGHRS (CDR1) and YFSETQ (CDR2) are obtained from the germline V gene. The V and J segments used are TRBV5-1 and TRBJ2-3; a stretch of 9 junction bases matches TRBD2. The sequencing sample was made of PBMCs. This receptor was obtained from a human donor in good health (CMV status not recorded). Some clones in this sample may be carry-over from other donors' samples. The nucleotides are TGCGCCAGCAGCTACATACTAGCGGGTTCTGCAGATACGCAGTATTTT. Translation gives CASSYILAGSADTQYF.